This T cell receptor beta chain was found in a study of T cells in Graves' hyperthyroidism and ophthalmopathy. Trimming removed 3 bases from V and 6 bases from J; junction bases left unmatched: 8. Germline CDR1 is SGHVS and CDR2 is FQNEAQ. The CDR3 totals 16 residues. Amplified regions were TCR beta CDR3 sequences from RNA transcripts. TCR CDR3 regions were first amplified by RT-PCR with HTBI primers. One entry per CDR3 protein, called by TCRdb with MiXCR from the multiplex PCR reads. The sample contains hundreds of thousands of distinct CDR3 sequences, roughly 15% of which appear only once. This clonotype was recorded at least ten times. Its antigen remains unknown. General study results and limits: For ophthalmopathy, model prediction preceded onset by a median roughly 5.9 months. In the analysis, a 13 V-J model separated ophthalmopathy from stable hyperthyroidism. Most expanded thyroid clonotypes above 0.001 recurred in blood.

Ophthalmopathy cases met thresholds of Clinical Activity Score at least 3, NOSPECS grade at least 4 and duration under 3 months. The sequenced sample consisted of blood. The rearrangement links TRBV7-8 to TRBJ2-7; TRBD2 agrees at 13 bases. The clonotype originates from a man aged 18 to 30 with Graves' ophthalmopathy. Here the CDR3 DNA reads TGTGCCAGCAGCTTCGGACTAGCGGGAGTTGCAGGCGAGCAGTACTTC. Its translation is CASSFGLAGVAGEQYF.